A selection of T cell receptor beta chains follows, all from one sample in a study of T cell changes during pregnancy in multiple sclerosis. TCRdb keeps only in-frame clones here, not all; method: immunoSEQ multiplex PCR. Here the sample spans about 49,000 clones, about 90% being singletons. The source was CD4+ T cells from peripheral blood mononuclear cells, collected in the second trimester of pregnancy. These receptors originate from a female donor in good health, enrolled as a control in a pregnancy study. Both conserved end residues are part of each CDR3. Each record gives: clone size, J gene, D gene, V gene, CDR3 protein, CDR3 DNA. D genes are given only for firm matches. Not all rows give a size; the values are once, few, many and, for expanded clones, a class.

clone size: .; J gene: TRBJ1-1; D gene: .; V gene: TRBV18; CDR3 protein: CASSPDGEGTEAFF; CDR3 DNA: TGTGCCAGCTCACCCGATGGCGAGGGAACTGAAGCTTTCTTT
clone size: few; J gene: TRBJ1-6; D gene: TRBD1; V gene: TRBV5-5; CDR3 protein: CASSEVQGNSPLHF; CDR3 DNA: TGTGCCAGCAGCGAGGTACAGGGGAATTCACCCCTCCACTTT
clone size: .; J gene: TRBJ1-3; D gene: TRBD1; V gene: TRBV6-1; CDR3 protein: CASSGSHRGDGNTIYF; CDR3 DNA: TGTGCCAGCAGTGGGTCCCACAGGGGGGATGGAAACACCATATATTTT
clone size: .; J gene: TRBJ1-5; D gene: .; V gene: TRBV5-4; CDR3 protein: CASSRGINQPQHF; CDR3 DNA: TGTGCCAGCAGCCGGGGGATTAATCAGCCCCAGCATTTT
clone size: .; J gene: TRBJ1-4; D gene: .; V gene: TRBV19; CDR3 protein: CASRGSIGRATNEKLFF; CDR3 DNA: TGTGCCAGTCGAGGGAGTATAGGACGAGCAACTAATGAAAAACTGTTTTTT
clone size: .; J gene: TRBJ2-3; D gene: TRBD2; V gene: TRBV7-3; CDR3 protein: CASSKGSGGIADTQYF; CDR3 DNA: TGTGCCAGCAGCAAGGGTAGCGGGGGGATTGCAGATACGCAGTATTTT
clone size: .; J gene: TRBJ1-5; D gene: TRBD1; V gene: TRBV5-5; CDR3 protein: CASSTWTGPNQPQHF; CDR3 DNA: TGTGCCAGCAGCACCTGGACAGGCCCCAATCAGCCCCAGCATTTT
clone size: .; J gene: TRBJ1-1; D gene: .; V gene: TRBV7-8; CDR3 protein: CASSLIRNTEAFF; CDR3 DNA: TGTGCCAGCAGCTTAATCAGAAACACTGAAGCTTTCTTT
clone size: .; J gene: TRBJ1-3; D gene: TRBD1; V gene: TRBV7-2; CDR3 protein: CASSLVGTVSGNTIYF; CDR3 DNA: TGTGCCAGCAGCTTAGTCGGGACAGTCTCTGGAAACACCATATATTTT
clone size: .; J gene: TRBJ2-5; D gene: .; V gene: TRBV30; CDR3 protein: CAWTVAGEETQYF; CDR3 DNA: TGTGCCTGGACGGTCGCAGGGGAAGAGACCCAGTACTTC
clone size: .; J gene: TRBJ1-6; D gene: .; V gene: TRBV9; CDR3 protein: CASSVGGNNSPLHF; CDR3 DNA: TGTGCCAGCAGCGTAGGAGGGAACAATTCACCCCTCCACTTT
clone size: .; J gene: TRBJ1-5; D gene: .; V gene: TRBV6-5; CDR3 protein: CASRESSNQPQHF; CDR3 DNA: TGTGCCAGCAGAGAGAGTAGCAATCAGCCCCAGCATTTT
clone size: .; J gene: TRBJ2-7; D gene: .; V gene: TRBV19; CDR3 protein: CASSDDRRRYEQYF; CDR3 DNA: TGTGCCAGTAGTGATGACAGGAGACGTTACGAGCAGTACTTC
clone size: .; J gene: TRBJ2-7; D gene: .; V gene: TRBV2; CDR3 protein: CASRRRSSTSEQYF; CDR3 DNA: TGTGCCAGCAGGAGGAGGTCGTCGACTAGCGAGCAGTACTTC
clone size: .; J gene: TRBJ2-2; D gene: .; V gene: TRBV29-1; CDR3 protein: CSAAGSANTGELFF; CDR3 DNA: TGCAGCGCGGCGGGCTCCGCGAACACCGGGGAGCTGTTTTTT
clone size: .; J gene: TRBJ2-7; D gene: .; V gene: TRBV7-3; CDR3 protein: CASSPRGSYEQYF; CDR3 DNA: TGTGCCAGCAGCCCCCGGGGGTCCTACGAGCAGTACTTC
clone size: .; J gene: TRBJ2-3; D gene: .; V gene: TRBV11-3; CDR3 protein: CASSLGLEVIADTQYF; CDR3 DNA: TGTGCCAGCAGCTTAGGACTAGAAGTAATCGCAGATACGCAGTATTTT
clone size: .; J gene: TRBJ2-1; D gene: TRBD2; V gene: TRBV29-1; CDR3 protein: CSVKLAGGKNEQFF; CDR3 DNA: TGCAGCGTAAAACTAGCGGGGGGGAAAAATGAGCAGTTCTTC
clone size: .; J gene: TRBJ2-5; D gene: TRBD2; V gene: TRBV7-2; CDR3 protein: CASSLERGLAGQETQYF; CDR3 DNA: TGTGCCAGCAGCTTAGAGAGAGGACTAGCGGGGCAAGAGACCCAGTACTTC
clone size: .; J gene: TRBJ2-1; D gene: TRBD2; V gene: TRBV10-2; CDR3 protein: CASSESSGGPTYNEQFF; CDR3 DNA: TGCGCCAGCAGTGAGTCAAGCGGGGGGCCTACCTACAATGAGCAGTTCTTC
clone size: .; J gene: TRBJ1-4; D gene: .; V gene: TRBV7-9; CDR3 protein: CASTYSVTAGEKLFF; CDR3 DNA: TGTGCCAGCACCTACTCGGTGACAGCGGGAGAAAAACTGTTTTTT
clone size: .; J gene: TRBJ2-7; D gene: TRBD2; V gene: TRBV6-6; CDR3 protein: CASSPWVAGGPYEQYF; CDR3 DNA: TGTGCCAGCAGTCCTTGGGTAGCGGGGGGTCCCTACGAGCAGTACTTC
clone size: .; J gene: TRBJ2-6; D gene: .; V gene: TRBV4-3; CDR3 protein: CASSPRYSGANVLTF; CDR3 DNA: TGCGCCAGCAGCCCCCGGTACTCTGGGGCCAACGTCCTGACTTTC
clone size: .; J gene: TRBJ1-2; D gene: .; V gene: TRBV4-3; CDR3 protein: CASSQDWMRAGLSTF; CDR3 DNA: TGCGCCAGCAGCCAAGATTGGATGCGGGCCGGGTTGAGCACCTTC
clone size: .; J gene: TRBJ1-2; D gene: .; V gene: TRBV5-1; CDR3 protein: CASSLEQGDSYGYTF; CDR3 DNA: TGCGCCAGCAGCTTGGAACAGGGTGATAGCTATGGCTACACCTTC
clone size: .; J gene: TRBJ2-3; D gene: TRBD2; V gene: TRBV9; CDR3 protein: CASSEASGGRTDTQYF; CDR3 DNA: TGTGCCAGCAGCGAAGCTAGCGGGGGGAGAACAGATACGCAGTATTTT
clone size: .; J gene: TRBJ2-1; D gene: .; V gene: TRBV5-1; CDR3 protein: CASNSRSEPHNEQFF; CDR3 DNA: TGCGCCAGCAATTCTAGATCGGAACCGCACAATGAGCAGTTCTTC
clone size: .; J gene: TRBJ1-1; D gene: .; V gene: TRBV5-8; CDR3 protein: CASSYLNTEAFF; CDR3 DNA: TGTGCCAGCAGCTACTTGAACACTGAAGCTTTCTTT
clone size: .; J gene: TRBJ1-6; D gene: TRBD1; V gene: TRBV10-3; CDR3 protein: CAIRGTGGFNSPLHF; CDR3 DNA: TGTGCCATCAGGGGGACAGGGGGTTTTAATTCACCCCTCCACTTT
clone size: .; J gene: TRBJ1-2; D gene: .; V gene: TRBV2; CDR3 protein: CASSEFGGASYGYTF; CDR3 DNA: TGTGCCAGCAGTGAATTCGGGGGGGCAAGCTATGGCTACACCTTC
clone size: once; J gene: TRBJ2-3; D gene: .; V gene: TRBV19; CDR3 protein: CASSITRDTDTQYF; CDR3 DNA: TGTGCCAGTAGTATAACCAGGGACACAGATACGCAGTATTTT